Presented here are 25 T cell receptor beta chains from one specimen sequenced in a study of T cells in Graves' hyperthyroidism and ophthalmopathy. Amplification yielded TCR beta CDR3 regions, with RNA transcripts as the source. During a first-round RT-PCR of the TCR CDR3, the HTBI primer set was used. TCRdb reprocessed the multiplex PCR reads with MiXCR, giving one entry per CDR3 protein. The sample records 500,000 to 600,000 distinct CDR3 sequences, about 45% being singletons. The sample consisted of peripheral blood or thyroid tissue (not recorded which). Receptor source: a woman between 18 and 29 years old with Graves' hyperthyroidism.

This clonotype was seen at least ten times. The chain joins TRBV20-1 to TRBJ1-5; D unclear. Between the trimmed V and J ends, which lost 4 bases and 9 bases, there was a span of 16 bases. Germline V gene data show CDR1 as DFQATT and CDR2 as SNEGSKA (reference sequence). The CDR3 is made up of 13 amino acids. The DNA of the CDR3 is TGCAGTGCTACCCGAGAGCCGGAGTCGCCCCAGCATTTT. Protein product: CSATREPESPQHF.

This clonotype appeared once. A much larger clone is a single base away; this may be a read error. The conserved phenylalanine or tryptophan is not found at the CDR3 terminus, so this likely reflects a read error. This chain connects TRBV7-2 to TRBJ2-7; TRBD1 matches at 9 bases. The J segment lost 2 bases and the V segment lost 5 bases, leaving 4 bases of the junction unmatched. Germline-derived CDR1 and CDR2 are SGHTA and FQGNSA. This CDR3 is built from 14 residues. CDR3 bases: TGTGCCAGCAGCCCCCGGACAGGGGCCTACGAGCAGTACCTC. Translating it yields CASSPRTGAYEQYL.

The chain has TRBV6-5 and TRBJ1-1; D is unclear. The germline V and J ends were trimmed by 4 bases and 4 bases, with 10 bases remaining between them. The CDR3 is made up of 13 amino acids. Germline V gene lookup returns CDR1 MNHEY and CDR2 SVGAGI. The CDR3 reads CASSWREGTEAFF. In DNA form, the CDR3 reads TGTGCCAGCAGTTGGCGGGAGGGCACTGAAGCTTTCTTT.

This clonotype was seen many times. This sequence joins TRBV5-6 and TRBJ1-1; D might be TRBD1 (6 bases). V lost 4 bases and J lost 6, with 19 bases in between. The CDR3 runs 15 residues. CDR1 and CDR2 (germline): SGHDT, YYEEEE. CDR3 sequence reads: CASSPTPTGKAEAFF. CDR3 sequence (DNA): TGTGCCAGCAGCCCCACCCCTACAGGGAAGGCTGAAGCTTTCTTT.

A remark on this clonotype: This could be a read error, since a much larger clone is one nucleotide away. The CDR3 end shows no conserved phenylalanine or tryptophan, and so a read error is likely. The V call is TRBV5-5, the J call TRBJ2-7; 7 nucleotides line up with TRBD1. CDR1 and CDR2 (germline): SGHKS, YYEKEE (reference sequence). CDR3 length: 16 amino acids. V lost 1 base, J lost 4 bases, and 11 bases stayed unmatched. The CDR3: CASSLRSSGGWYEQYL. The CDR3 nucleotides read TGTGCCAGCAGCTTGCGGTCGTCAGGGGGTTGGTACGAGCAGTACCTC.

Here the CDR3 reads CASSLALRQGARTGELFF. For the CDR3, the DNA is TGTGCCAGCAGCTTAGCGCTAAGACAGGGGGCGAGGACCGGGGAGCTGTTTTTT. The genes are TRBV7-2 and TRBJ2-2, with TRBD1 identical over 10 bases. This CDR3 comprises 18 residues. In germline, CDR1 is SGHTA, CDR2 FQGNSA. Germline trimming cut 0 bases from V and 5 bases from J; bases unmatched to any gene: 9. Based on the CDR3 plus reference TRBV7-2 and TRBJ2-2, the full variable domain is GAGVSQSPSNKVTEKGKDVELRCDPISGHTALYWYRQSLGQGLEFLIYFQGNSAPDKSGLPSDRFSAERTGGSVSTLTIQRTQQEDSAVYLCASSLALRQGARTGELFFGEGSRLTVL.

This clonotype was seen repeatedly, ten times or more. This rearrangement joins TRBV4-1 to TRBJ2-7; D is unresolved. The CDR3 extends over 16 amino acids. Trimming left V 1 base short and J 4 bases short, with 17 bases between. Per germline, CDR1 MGHRA and CDR2 YSYEKL. For the CDR3, the DNA is TGCGCCAGCAGCCAAGGAGCCAACGATATCTCTTACGAGCAGTACTTC. It translates to CASSQGANDISYEQYF.

This clonotype was detected only once. The chain has TRBV2 and TRBJ2-7; TRBD2 matches 9 bases. Germline CDR1 reads SNHLY; CDR2 reads FYNNEI. Trimming cost V 4 bases and J 7 bases; bases outside gene matches: 8. This CDR3 is built from 14 residues. The CDR3 sequence is CASSGASGMGEQYF. The CDR3 DNA is TGTGCCAGCAGTGGAGCTAGCGGGATGGGTGAGCAGTACTTC.

V usage is TRBV20-1 and J usage is TRBJ2-7; 7 bases are shared with TRBD1. In germline, CDR1 is DFQATT, CDR2 SNEGSKA (reference sequence). The CDR3 has 13 amino acids. J was trimmed by 3 bases and V by 0 bases; bases with no gene match: 2. The CDR3 DNA reads as TGCAGTGCTAGAGAGACAGGGTTCTACGAGCAGTACTTC. Protein sequence: CSARETGFYEQYF.

This clonotype was picked up a small number of times. The V call is TRBV12-3 or TRBV12-4, the J call TRBJ1-1, with D hard to call. This CDR3 comprises 14 residues. V lost 4 bases and J 1 base, leaving 10 bases between the germline ends. In DNA, the CDR3 is TGTGCCAGCAGTTCTGACGGCTGGAACACTGAAGCTTTCTTT. It is translated as CASSSDGWNTEAFF.

With regard to this clonotype: At one boundary the junction diverges from the germline segment, which might be a read error. The chain joins TRBV2 to TRBJ1-4; D gene ambiguous. CDR3 length: 11 residues. Per the germline V gene, CDR1 is SNHLY and CDR2 is FYNNEI. Written as DNA, the CDR3 is TGTGCCAGCATCAGAACCCCCGGGAGGATCTTT. Amino acid sequence: CASIRTPGRIF.

This chain uses TRBV20-1 with TRBJ2-2; D may be TRBD2 (5 bases). V was clipped by 5 bases and J by 8 bases, with 9 bases between them. The CDR3 totals 11 residues. Germline CDR1 DFQATT, CDR2 SNEGSKA (reference sequence). The CDR3 DNA follows: TGCAGTGCTGGAGGCATAGGGGAGCTGTTTTTT. Amino acids: CSAGGIGELFF.

The chain recombines TRBV14 with TRBJ2-7; the D gene could be TRBD1 or TRBD2 (5 bases each). The J call is doubtful: the DNA matches TRBJ2-1 better. The CDR3 spans 12 residues. The germline gives CDR1 SGHDN, CDR2 FVKESK. The CDR3 reads CASSQWGNEQFF. In DNA, the CDR3 is TGTGCCAGCAGCCAATGGGGGAATGAGCAGTTCTTC.

This clonotype has at least ten counts. The genes are TRBV29-1 and TRBJ2-5, with TRBD2 as a possible D gene (5 bases). With 1 base removed from V and 2 bases from J, the gap between germline ends came to 11 bases. The V gene's germline CDR1 is SQVTM and CDR2 ANQGSEA. The CDR3 consists of 14 residues. Written as DNA, the CDR3 is TGCAGCGTTGAAGGGACTTCGGGTCAAGAGACCCAGTACTTC. It is translated as CSVEGTSGQETQYF.

The rearrangement joins TRBV6-4 to TRBJ1-3; D unresolved. The CDR3 is made up of 13 amino acids. V gave up 4 bases and J gave up 9 bases, with 13 bases separating them. Germline V lookup: CDR1 MRHNA, CDR2 SNTAGT. This chain's CDR3 is CASSGTSGSTIYF. The CDR3 DNA follows: TGTGCCAGCAGTGGGACTAGCGGGAGCACCATATATTTT.

The chain employs TRBV28 and TRBJ2-5; TRBD2 matches at 8 bases. The length of the CDR3 is 14 residues. From germline, CDR1 is MDHEN and CDR2 SYDVKM. Trimming at V came to 8 bases and at J to 4 bases, leaving 9 bases not matched to a gene. CDR3 protein: CASGPAGVGETQYF. The CDR3 region has the DNA TGTGCCAGCGGGCCAGCGGGAGTTGGAGAGACCCAGTACTTC.

Ten or more counts support this clonotype. This chain joins TRBV4-1 and TRBJ2-7; possibly TRBD1 for D (5 bases). CDR1 is MGHRA, CDR2 YSYEKL, per germline. Trimming shortened V by 0 bases and J by 1 base, and 10 bases separated the two germline ends. The CDR3 sequence is 15 residues long. CDR3 loop: CASSQDGRGSYEQYF. CDR3 in DNA: TGCGCCAGCAGCCAAGATGGAAGGGGATCCTACGAGCAGTACTTC.

V is TRBV10-1 and J is TRBJ1-2; no reliable D call. Trimming took 1 base from V and 2 from J, leaving 11 bases between them. The CDR3 covers 15 residues. Germline V CDR1 and CDR2: WNHNN, SYGVQD (reference sequence). The CDR3 nucleotides are TGCGCCAGCAGTGAGTTAACCGGCACAAACTATGGCTACACCTTC. Its translation: CASSELTGTNYGYTF.

This clonotype occurred a few times. The V gene is TRBV2, the J gene TRBJ2-3; D not certain. The CDR3 is 15 amino acids. Per the germline V gene, CDR1 is SNHLY and CDR2 is FYNNEI. V dropped 6 bases and J dropped 2 bases, with 15 bases sitting between them. CDR3: CASRSFGSYTDTQYF. The CDR3 region has the DNA TGTGCCAGCAGATCTTTTGGGTCGTACACAGATACGCAGTATTTT.

This clonotype was counted once. V gene TRBV24-1 combines with J gene TRBJ2-5; 8 nucleotides match TRBD1. The CDR3 spans 14 residues. The V segment lost 3 bases and the J segment 3 bases; nucleotides outside the gene matches: 2. The V gene's germline CDR1 is KGHDR and CDR2 SFDVKD. Written as DNA, the CDR3 is TGTGCCACCAGTGATCTGGACAGGGAAGAGACCCAGTACTTC. This sequence encodes CATSDLDREETQYF.

The chain joins TRBV30 to TRBJ1-5, with D unclear. Trimming took 0 bases from V and 0 from J, leaving 9 bases between them. Germline CDR1 and CDR2: GTSNPN and SVGIG (reference sequence). The CDR3 totals 15 residues. CDR3 sequence (DNA): TGTGCCTGGAGTGTTAAAGGACTTAGCAATCAGCCCCAGCATTTT. It codes for CAWSVKGLSNQPQHF.

CDR3 loop: CASSPGAGGTAGELFF. For the CDR3, the DNA is TGTGCCAGCAGCCCAGGGGCTGGGGGGACGGCCGGGGAGCTGTTTTTT. J is TRBJ2-2 and V is TRBV13, with D tentatively TRBD1 or TRBD2 (6 bases each). The germline CDR1 and CDR2 sequences are PRHDT and FYEKMQ (reference sequence). CDR3 length: 16 amino acids. With 5 bases removed from V and 6 bases from J, the gap between germline ends came to 19 bases.

This clonotype was detected many times. The V and J genes are TRBV9 and TRBJ2-5; no clear D gene. V lost 0 bases and J 4 bases, leaving 13 bases between the germline ends. The CDR3 is 15 amino acids. The germline gives CDR1 SGDLS, CDR2 YYNGEE. CDR3 sequence: CASSVVGRHGETQYF. CDR3 DNA sequence: TGTGCCAGCAGCGTAGTTGGCCGTCACGGAGAGACCCAGTACTTC. The full variable domain, with the rest looked up from reference TRBV9 and TRBJ2-5, is DSGVTQTPKHLITATGQRVTLRCSPRSGDLSVYWYQQSLDQGLQFLIQYYNGEERAKGNILERFSAQQFPDLHSELNLSSLELGDSALYFCASSVVGRHGETQYFGPGTRLLVL.

This clonotype was detected ten times or more. This rearrangement joins TRBV29-1 to TRBJ1-2; D might be TRBD1 (6 bases). V shed 6 bases and J shed 4 bases, with 15 bases lying between them. CDR1 is SQVTM and CDR2 is ANQGSEA in the germline V gene. The CDR3 has 13 residues. The CDR3 loop is CSVGQYSIYGYTF. The CDR3 coding sequence is TGCAGCGTAGGACAGTACAGTATCTATGGCTACACCTTC. The variable domain in full, completed from reference TRBV29-1 and TRBJ1-2, reads SAVISQKPSRDICQRGTSLTIQCQVDSQVTMMFWYRQQPGQSLTLIATANQGSEATYESGFVIDKFPISRPNLTFSTLTVSNMSPEDSSIYLCSVGQYSIYGYTFGSGTRLTVV.

There are a few counts of this clonotype. The V gene is TRBV5-1, the J gene TRBJ2-5; TRBD1 matches at 9 bases. The CDR3 length is 13 residues. From germline, CDR1 is SGHRS and CDR2 YFSETQ. J was trimmed by 5 bases and V by 4 bases; bases with no gene match: 3. CDR3: CASSRGTGETQYF. For the CDR3, the DNA is TGCGCCAGCAGCCGCGGGACAGGGGAGACCCAGTACTTC.